This T cell receptor (beta chain) emerged from a study of shared clonotypes between healthy human individuals. The overall study: Plates per donor: three CD4 naive, three CD4 memory, two CD8 naive, one CD8 memory.

Notes on the study in general: Among donors, clonotype sharing was expected to be affected by sequencing depth. In general, naive subsets displayed greater estimated richness than memory subsets did.

Genomic DNA belonging to each subset was distributed in equal measure over several immunoSEQ plates. Clones were sequenced by immunoSEQ multiplex PCR, and TCRdb holds only the in-frame ones, with some missing. The table lists more than 850,000 clones, around 82% of them singletons, with around 0.47% in the top ten. With 8 bases removed from V and 6 bases from J, the gap between germline ends came to 13 bases. CDR1 and CDR2 from the germline V gene are LNHNV and YYDKDF (reference sequence). The CDR3 has 13 residues. This clone was seen only once. Its specificity is unknown. In the same sample, other DNA sequences code for this CDR3.

The sequence derives from a man between 18 and 29 years old in good health. Some clones in this sample may be carry-over from other donors' samples. Input material: memory CD4+ T cells from PBMCs. Documented subset: CD45RA-negative fraction. The chain is built from TRBV15 and TRBJ1-4; the D is unclear. CDR3 in DNA: TGTGCCACCTCGCGTGGGTTGGATGAAAAACTGTTTTTT. Amino acid sequence: CATSRGLDEKLFF.